This T cell receptor beta chain derives from a study of regulatory T cells in long-lasting Graves disease. Stated time point: newly diagnosed GD, antithyroid drugs for less than 3 months. Researchers made the TCR library from RNA that was extracted from PBMCs. One endocrinology department in Xi'an, China, was where patients came from. The TCR beta library used iRepertoire HTBI primers with Arm-PCR amplification of CDR3. TCRdb redid the calling of the multiplex PCR reads with MiXCR, one entry per CDR3 protein. Among 500,000 to 700,000 distinct CDR3 sequences listed, 16% were seen once. This clonotype appeared many times. The data were also submitted as part of a second study, on T cells in Graves' hyperthyroidism and ophthalmopathy. Per that study: The HTBI primer set served for first-round RT-PCR of the TCR CDR3.

Source: peripheral blood mononuclear cells (PBMCs), taken at new diagnosis, from a patient treated with antithyroid drugs. The clonotype originates from a woman aged 30 to 39 with Graves disease.

The CDR3 is CASSLTGLTPADTQYF. Written as DNA, the CDR3 is TGCGCCAGCAGCTTGACAGGGCTTACTCCGGCAGATACGCAGTATTTT. The chain employs TRBV5-1 and TRBJ2-3; D is perhaps TRBD1 (6 bases). V lost 1 base, J lost 4 bases, and 16 bases lay in between. This CDR3 spans 16 amino acids. Germline CDR1 and CDR2: SGHRS and YFSETQ.